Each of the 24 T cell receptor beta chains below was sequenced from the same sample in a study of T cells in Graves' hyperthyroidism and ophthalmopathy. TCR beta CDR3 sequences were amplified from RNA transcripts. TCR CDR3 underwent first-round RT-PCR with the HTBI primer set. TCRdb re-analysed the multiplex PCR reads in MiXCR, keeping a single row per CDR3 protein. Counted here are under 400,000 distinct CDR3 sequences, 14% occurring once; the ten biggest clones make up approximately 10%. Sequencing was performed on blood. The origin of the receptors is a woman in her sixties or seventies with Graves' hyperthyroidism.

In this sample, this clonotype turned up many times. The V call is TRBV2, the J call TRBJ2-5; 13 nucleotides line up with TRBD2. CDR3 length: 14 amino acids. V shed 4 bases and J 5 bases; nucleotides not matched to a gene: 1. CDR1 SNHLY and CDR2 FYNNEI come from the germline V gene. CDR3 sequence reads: CASSGTSGGETQYF. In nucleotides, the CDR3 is TGTGCCAGCAGTGGGACTAGCGGGGGTGAGACCCAGTACTTC.

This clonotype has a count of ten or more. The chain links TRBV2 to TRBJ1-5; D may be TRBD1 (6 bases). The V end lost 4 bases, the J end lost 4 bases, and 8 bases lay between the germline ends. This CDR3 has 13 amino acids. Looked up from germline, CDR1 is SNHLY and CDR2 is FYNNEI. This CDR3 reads CASSVGGNQPQHF. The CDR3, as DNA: TGTGCCAGCAGTGTAGGGGGAAATCAGCCCCAGCATTTT.

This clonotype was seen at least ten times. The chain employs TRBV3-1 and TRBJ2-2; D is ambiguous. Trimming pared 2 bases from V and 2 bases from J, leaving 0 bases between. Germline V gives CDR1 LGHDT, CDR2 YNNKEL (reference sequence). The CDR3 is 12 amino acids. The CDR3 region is CASSQNTGELFF. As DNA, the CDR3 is TGTGCCAGCAGCCAAAACACCGGGGAGCTGTTTTTT.

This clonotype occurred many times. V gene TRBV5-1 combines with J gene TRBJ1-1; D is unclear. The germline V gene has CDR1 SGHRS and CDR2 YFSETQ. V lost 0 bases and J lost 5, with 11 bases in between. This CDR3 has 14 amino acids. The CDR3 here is CASSLEVLGTEAFF. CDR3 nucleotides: TGCGCCAGCAGCTTGGAGGTACTGGGAACTGAAGCTTTCTTT.

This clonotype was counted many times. CDR3 protein: CASSFGHKLETQYF. The CDR3 coding sequence is TGTGCCAGCAGTTTTGGACACAAATTAGAGACCCAGTACTTC. The chain links TRBV27 to TRBJ2-5; D is perhaps TRBD1 (5 bases). The CDR3 totals 14 residues. V was pared by 3 bases and J by 4 bases, with 12 bases between. Germline CDR1 reads MNHEY; CDR2 reads SMNVEV (reference sequence).

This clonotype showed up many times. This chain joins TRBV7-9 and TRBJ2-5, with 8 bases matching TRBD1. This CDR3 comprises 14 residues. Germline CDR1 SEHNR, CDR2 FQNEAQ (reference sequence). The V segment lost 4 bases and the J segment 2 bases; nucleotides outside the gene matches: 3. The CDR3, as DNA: TGTGCCAGCAGCTCCTACAGGGGGCAAGAGACCCAGTACTTC. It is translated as CASSSYRGQETQYF. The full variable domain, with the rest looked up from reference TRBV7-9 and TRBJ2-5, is DTGVSQNPRHKITKRGQNVTFRCDPISEHNRLYWYRQTLGQGPEFLTYFQNEAQLEKSRLLSDRFSAERPKGSFSTLEIQRTEQGDSAMYLCASSSYRGQETQYFGPGTRLLVL.

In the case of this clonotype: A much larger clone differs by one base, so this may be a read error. Here the CDR3 DNA reads TGCGCCAGCTCCGGGGTCCGGGTCCCAGATAATGAGCAGTTCTTC. It specifies CASSGVRVPDNEQFF. The chain carries TRBV5-1 and TRBJ2-1; tentative D call: TRBD2 (5 bases). The V end was cut by 7 bases, the J end by 7 bases, with 21 bases between. Germline V lookup: CDR1 SGHRS, CDR2 YFSETQ. This CDR3 has 15 residues.

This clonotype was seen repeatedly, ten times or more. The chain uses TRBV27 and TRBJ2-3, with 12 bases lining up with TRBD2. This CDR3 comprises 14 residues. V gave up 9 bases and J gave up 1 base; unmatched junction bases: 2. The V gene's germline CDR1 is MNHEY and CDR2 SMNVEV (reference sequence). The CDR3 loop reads CASRLAGGTDTQYF. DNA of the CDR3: TGTGCCAGTCGACTAGCGGGGGGCACAGATACGCAGTATTTT.

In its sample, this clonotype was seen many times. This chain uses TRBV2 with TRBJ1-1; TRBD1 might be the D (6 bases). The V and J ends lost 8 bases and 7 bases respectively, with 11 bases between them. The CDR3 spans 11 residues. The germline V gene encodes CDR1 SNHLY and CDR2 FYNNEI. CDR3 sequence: CASVRDIEAFF. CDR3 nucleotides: TGTGCCAGCGTACGGGACATTGAAGCTTTCTTT.

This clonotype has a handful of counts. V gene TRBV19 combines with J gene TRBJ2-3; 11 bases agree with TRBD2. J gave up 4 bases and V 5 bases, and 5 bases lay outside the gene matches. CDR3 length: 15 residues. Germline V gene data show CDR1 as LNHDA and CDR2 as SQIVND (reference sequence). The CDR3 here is CASSATSGSSDTQYF. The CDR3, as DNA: TGTGCCAGTAGTGCAACTAGCGGGAGTTCAGATACGCAGTATTTT.

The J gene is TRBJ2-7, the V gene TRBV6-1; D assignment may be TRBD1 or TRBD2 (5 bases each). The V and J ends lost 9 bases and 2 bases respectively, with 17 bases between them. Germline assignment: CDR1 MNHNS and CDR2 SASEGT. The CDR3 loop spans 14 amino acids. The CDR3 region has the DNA TGTGCCAGTCTTCGGGACCCTGGGACCTACGAGCAGTACTTC. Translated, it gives CASLRDPGTYEQYF.

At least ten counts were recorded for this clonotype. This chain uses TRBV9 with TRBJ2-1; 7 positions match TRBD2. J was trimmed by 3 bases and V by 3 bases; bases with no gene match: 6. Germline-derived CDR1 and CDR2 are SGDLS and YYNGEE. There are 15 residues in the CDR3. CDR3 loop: CASSGAGNHYNEQFF. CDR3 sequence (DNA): TGTGCCAGCAGCGGAGCGGGAAACCACTACAATGAGCAGTTCTTC.

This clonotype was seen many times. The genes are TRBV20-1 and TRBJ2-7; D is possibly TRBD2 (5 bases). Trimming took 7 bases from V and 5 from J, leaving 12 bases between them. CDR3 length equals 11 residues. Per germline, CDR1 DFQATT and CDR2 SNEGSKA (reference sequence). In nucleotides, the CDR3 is TGCAGTGTAGGAGGTCGCGACGAGCAGTACTTC. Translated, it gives CSVGGRDEQYF.

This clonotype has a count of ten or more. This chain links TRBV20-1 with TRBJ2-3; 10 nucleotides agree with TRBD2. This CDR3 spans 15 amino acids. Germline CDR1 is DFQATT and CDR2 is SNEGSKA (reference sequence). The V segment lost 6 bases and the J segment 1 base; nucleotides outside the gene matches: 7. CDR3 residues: CSANPGTSGTDTQYF. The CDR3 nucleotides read TGCAGTGCCAACCCCGGGACTAGCGGCACAGATACGCAGTATTTT.

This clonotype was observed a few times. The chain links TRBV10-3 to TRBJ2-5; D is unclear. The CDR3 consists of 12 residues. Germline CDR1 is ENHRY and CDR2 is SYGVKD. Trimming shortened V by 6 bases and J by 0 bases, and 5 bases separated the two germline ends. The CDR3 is CAISGDQETQYF. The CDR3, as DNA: TGTGCCATCAGCGGAGACCAAGAGACCCAGTACTTC.

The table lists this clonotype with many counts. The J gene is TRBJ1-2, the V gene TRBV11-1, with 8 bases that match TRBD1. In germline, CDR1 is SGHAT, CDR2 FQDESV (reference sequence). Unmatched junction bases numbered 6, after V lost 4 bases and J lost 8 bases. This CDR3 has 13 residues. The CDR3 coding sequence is TGTGCCAGCAGCTCCGACAGGGGTCGCGGCTACACCTTC. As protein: CASSSDRGRGYTF.

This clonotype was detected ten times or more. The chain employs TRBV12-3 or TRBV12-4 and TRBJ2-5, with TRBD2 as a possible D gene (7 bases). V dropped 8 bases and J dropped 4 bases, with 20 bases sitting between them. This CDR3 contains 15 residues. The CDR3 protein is CASLGGGAIGETQYF. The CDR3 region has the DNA TGTGCCAGCTTAGGTGGGGGGGCTATAGGAGAGACCCAGTACTTC.

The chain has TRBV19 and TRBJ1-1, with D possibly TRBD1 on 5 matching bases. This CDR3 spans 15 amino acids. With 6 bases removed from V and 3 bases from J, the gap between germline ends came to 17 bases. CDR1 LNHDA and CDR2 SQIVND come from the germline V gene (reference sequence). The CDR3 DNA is TGTGCCAGTAGCTTAGGATTAGGGGTACACACTGAAGCTTTCTTT. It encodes CASSLGLGVHTEAFF.

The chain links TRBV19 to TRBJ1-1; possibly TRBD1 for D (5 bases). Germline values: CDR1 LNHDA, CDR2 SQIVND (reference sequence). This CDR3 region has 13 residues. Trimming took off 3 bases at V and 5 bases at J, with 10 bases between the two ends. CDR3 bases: TGTGCCAGTAGTATTAATCAGGGAACTGAAGCTTTCTTT. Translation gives CASSINQGTEAFF.

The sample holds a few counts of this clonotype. The CDR3 bases are TGCGCCAGCAGCCAAGATCGGGCAGAGGGGTCGGGAGAGACCCAGTACTTC. This sequence encodes CASSQDRAEGSGETQYF. The rearrangement links TRBV4-1 to TRBJ2-5; D possibly matches TRBD1 or TRBD2 (5 bases each). In germline, CDR1 is MGHRA, CDR2 YSYEKL. V lost 0 bases, J lost 4 bases, and 18 bases lay in between. This CDR3 is built from 17 residues.

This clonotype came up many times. CDR3 sequence reads: CASRTSGRSYEQYF. DNA for the CDR3: TGTGCCAGCAGAACTAGCGGTAGGTCCTACGAGCAGTACTTC. This chain connects TRBV27 to TRBJ2-7, with 8 bases matching TRBD2. The trim removed 6 bases at V and 1 base at J, leaving 5 bases unmatched. The germline V gene encodes CDR1 MNHEY and CDR2 SMNVEV (reference sequence). CDR3 length equals 14 residues.

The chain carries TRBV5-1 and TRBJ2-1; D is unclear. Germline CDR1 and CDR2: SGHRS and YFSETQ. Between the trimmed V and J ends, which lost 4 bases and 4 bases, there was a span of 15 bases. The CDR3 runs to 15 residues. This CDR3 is CASSPSQPSYNEQFF. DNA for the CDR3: TGCGCCAGCAGCCCGAGCCAACCGTCGTACAATGAGCAGTTCTTC.

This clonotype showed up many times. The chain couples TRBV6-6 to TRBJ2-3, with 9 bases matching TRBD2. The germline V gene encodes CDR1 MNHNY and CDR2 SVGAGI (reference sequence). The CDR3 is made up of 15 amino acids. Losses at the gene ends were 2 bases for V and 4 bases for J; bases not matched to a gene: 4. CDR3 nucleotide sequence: TGTGCCAGCAGTTACGGGTTAGCGGGAGCAGATACGCAGTATTTT. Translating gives CASSYGLAGADTQYF.

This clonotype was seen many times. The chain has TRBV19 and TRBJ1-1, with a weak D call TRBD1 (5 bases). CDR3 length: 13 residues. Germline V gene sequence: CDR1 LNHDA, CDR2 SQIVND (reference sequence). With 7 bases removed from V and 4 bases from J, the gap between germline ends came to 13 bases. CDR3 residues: CASKAGAGTEAFF. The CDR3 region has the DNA TGTGCCAGTAAGGCCGGGGCGGGCACTGAAGCTTTCTTT.